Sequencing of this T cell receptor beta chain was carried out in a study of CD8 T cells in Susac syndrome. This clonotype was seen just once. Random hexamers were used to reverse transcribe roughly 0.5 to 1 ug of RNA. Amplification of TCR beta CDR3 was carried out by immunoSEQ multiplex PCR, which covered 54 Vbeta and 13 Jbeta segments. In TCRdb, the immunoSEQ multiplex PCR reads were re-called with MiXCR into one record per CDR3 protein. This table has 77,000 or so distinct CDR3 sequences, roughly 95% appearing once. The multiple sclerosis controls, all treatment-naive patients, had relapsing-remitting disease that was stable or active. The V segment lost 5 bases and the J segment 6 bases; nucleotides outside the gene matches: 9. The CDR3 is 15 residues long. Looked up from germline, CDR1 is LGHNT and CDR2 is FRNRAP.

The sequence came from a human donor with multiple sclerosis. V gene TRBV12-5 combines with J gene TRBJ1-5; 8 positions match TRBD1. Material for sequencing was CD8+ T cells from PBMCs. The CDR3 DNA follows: TGTGCTAGTGGTGGGAGCAGGGGGCTAGGTCAGCCCCAGCATTTT. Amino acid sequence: CASGGSRGLGQPQHF.